Each of the 16 T cell receptor beta chains below was sequenced from the same sample in a study of T cell changes during pregnancy in multiple sclerosis. TCRdb keeps only in-frame clones here, not all; method: immunoSEQ multiplex PCR. Altogether around 100,000 clones are present, approximately 92% being singletons, with the ten largest covering 1.9%. The specimen was peripheral blood, collected after pregnancy. These receptors were taken from a female donor with multiple sclerosis, enrolled in a pregnancy study.

In its sample, this clone was seen once. V usage is TRBV28 and J usage is TRBJ2-3; a possible D gene is TRBD1 (5 bases). V dropped 6 bases and J dropped 1 base, with 8 bases sitting between them. This CDR3 region has 13 residues. Germline CDR1 reads MDHEN; CDR2 reads SYDVKM. Here the CDR3 DNA reads TGTGCCAGCAGGGGGCTGGGCACAGATACGCAGTATTTT. Residues: CASRGLGTDTQYF.

This chain connects TRBV29-1 to TRBJ1-1, with D uncertain. The CDR3 runs to 12 residues. Germline V gene sequence: CDR1 SQVTM, CDR2 ANQGSEA. The V end was cut by 6 bases, the J end by 1 base, with 9 bases between. The CDR3, as DNA: TGCAGCGTCCTCCCAGGGAACACTGAAGCTTTCTTT. Its protein is CSVLPGNTEAFF.

The chain uses TRBV14 and TRBJ2-2, with TRBD2 matching over 11 bases. V was clipped by 4 bases and J by 1 base; unmatched bases: 5. The CDR3 runs 17 residues. Per the germline V gene, CDR1 is SGHDN and CDR2 is FVKESK. This chain's CDR3 is CASSRGLADMNTGELFF. The CDR3 nucleotides read TGTGCCAGCAGCCGGGGACTAGCGGATATGAACACCGGGGAGCTGTTTTTT.

This chain connects TRBV10-3 to TRBJ1-5, with 7 positions matching TRBD1. The germline gives CDR1 ENHRY, CDR2 SYGVKD. This CDR3 has 14 amino acids. The trim removed 8 bases at V and 5 bases at J, leaving 9 bases unmatched. The CDR3: CAIGDRDSHQPQHF. The CDR3 DNA follows: TGTGCCATCGGAGACCGGGACAGCCATCAGCCCCAGCATTTT.

The chain combines TRBV9 with TRBJ1-1; a weak D match, TRBD1 (5 bases). The CDR3 is made up of 19 amino acids. V lost 0 bases and J 1 base, leaving 22 bases between the germline ends. CDR1 and CDR2 (germline): SGDLS, YYNGEE. The CDR3 region has the DNA TGTGCCAGCAGCGTAGTCCCCCGGGGCGGGGTGCAGGGGAACACTGAAGCTTTCTTT. Translation: CASSVVPRGGVQGNTEAFF.

The rearrangement uses TRBV30 and TRBJ2-3; no definite D call. This CDR3 spans 13 amino acids. The germline gives CDR1 GTSNPN, CDR2 SVGIG (reference sequence). Trimming cost V 4 bases and J 3 bases, with 11 bases left between them. In nucleotides, the CDR3 is TGTGCCTGGACGGCTAGTAATACAGATACGCAGTATTTT. It specifies CAWTASNTDTQYF.

The chain's CDR3 is CASSTTGTGPEKLFF. The CDR3 nucleotides are TGTGCCAGCAGCACGACCGGGACAGGGCCTGAAAAACTGTTTTTT. This chain connects TRBV9 to TRBJ1-4; 9 bases are shared with TRBD1. The CDR3 is 15 amino acids. V gave up 4 bases and J gave up 7 bases; unmatched junction bases: 8. Germline lookup yields CDR1 SGDLS and CDR2 YYNGEE.

The genes are TRBV6-1 and TRBJ1-6, with D unresolved. The CDR3 covers 17 residues. Trimming took 0 bases from V and 9 from J, leaving 18 bases between them. CDR1 and CDR2 from the germline V gene are MNHNS and SASEGT. In DNA form, the CDR3 reads TGTGCCAGCAGTGAAGCCCTTGCGGGGTTCTCGGGTTCACCCCTCCACTTT. This codes for CASSEALAGFSGSPLHF.

The chain combines TRBV7-9 with TRBJ2-3, with D possibly being TRBD2 (7 bases). CDR1 is SEHNR, CDR2 FQNEAQ, per germline (reference sequence). V dropped 5 bases and J dropped 8 bases, with 20 bases sitting between them. The CDR3 spans 15 residues. CDR3 loop: CASSGEVLGGGTQYF. The CDR3 coding sequence is TGTGCCAGCAGCGGAGAGGTTTTGGGAGGGGGTACGCAGTATTTT.

This sequence joins TRBV18 and TRBJ1-6, with 7 bases identical to TRBD1. This CDR3 region has 17 residues. CDR1 is KGHSH, CDR2 LQKENI, per germline. V trimming: 3 bases; J trimming: 5 bases; junction bases outside the gene matches: 10. The CDR3 coding sequence is TGTGCCAGCTCACCGGCCGGGACAGCCCTAAATAATTCACCCCTCCACTTT. This codes for CASSPAGTALNNSPLHF.

The genes are TRBV29-1 and TRBJ2-7, with 12 bases fitting TRBD2. This CDR3 has 15 residues. Trimming cost V 5 bases and J 5 bases; bases outside gene matches: 10. CDR1 SQVTM and CDR2 ANQGSEA come from the germline V gene. The CDR3 spells CSVFLLAGGLDEQYF. The DNA of the CDR3 is TGCAGCGTTTTCTTACTAGCGGGGGGCTTAGACGAGCAGTACTTC.

The chain couples TRBV5-4 to TRBJ2-1; D uncertain. CDR3 length: 11 amino acids. Trimming stripped 0 bases from V and 9 bases from J, with 4 bases between. Looked up from germline, CDR1 is SGHNT and CDR2 is YYREEE (reference sequence). The chain's CDR3 is CASSLAGEQFF. In DNA form, the CDR3 reads TGTGCCAGCAGCTTGGCGGGTGAGCAGTTCTTC.

The chain uses TRBV27 and TRBJ1-5; no clear D. CDR3 size: 14 residues. The germline gives CDR1 MNHEY, CDR2 SMNVEV (reference sequence). The germline V and J ends were trimmed by 3 bases and 0 bases, with 6 bases remaining between them. The CDR3 is CASSFTYSNQPQHF. CDR3 in DNA: TGTGCCAGCAGTTTTACCTATAGCAATCAGCCCCAGCATTTT.

This clone was seen just once. In nucleotides, the CDR3 is TGCGCCAGCAGCTTTCATAGCGGGAGGGCCGGGGAGCAGTTCTTC. Its translation is CASSFHSGRAGEQFF. The chain uses TRBV5-1 and TRBJ2-1, with TRBD2 matching 11 bases. The CDR3 is 15 amino acids. The V and J ends lost 2 bases and 10 bases, in that order; junction bases with no gene match: 8. Germline lookup yields CDR1 SGHRS and CDR2 YFSETQ.

This clone was counted a single time. J is TRBJ2-1 and V is TRBV5-8; 8 bases are shared with TRBD1. Germline values: CDR1 SGHTS, CDR2 YDEGEE. Trimming cost V 7 bases and J 7 bases; bases outside gene matches: 16. The CDR3 extends over 16 amino acids. CDR3 bases: TGTGCCAGCTCCCACGGTAGGAACAGGGGGTTGAATGAGCAGTTCTTC. As protein: CASSHGRNRGLNEQFF.

The chain is built from TRBV5-6 and TRBJ1-2, with a tentative D call TRBD1 (5 bases). Germline V CDR1 and CDR2: SGHDT, YYEEEE. The CDR3 consists of 18 residues. Trimming took 0 bases from V and 4 from J, leaving 22 bases between them. CDR3 protein: CASSLVVTDPESTYGYTF. The CDR3 nucleotides read TGTGCCAGCAGCTTGGTTGTGACAGACCCTGAAAGTACCTATGGCTACACCTTC.